This is a list of T cell receptor beta chains from one sample in a study of T-cell reconstitution after alpha-beta-depleted transplantation in children. TCRdb called the PCR reads again in MiXCR, with one record for every CDR3 protein. The sample lists over 450,000 distinct CDR3 sequences; roughly a tenth were seen once. The sample consisted of PBMCs, taken before TCRalphabeta/CD19-depleted stem cell transplant. The receptors were sampled from a child aged 2-15 years with inherited bone marrow failure, due to receive a stem cell transplant. The CDR3 runs from the conserved cysteine through the conserved F or W. Fields, in order: V gene, D gene, J gene, clone size, CDR3 DNA, CDR3 protein. A D gene is named only where the DNA matches it firmly. Some rows have no size entry. The others give once, few or many, or a class for an expanded clone.

>TRBV6-5|TRBD1|TRBJ1-2|many
TGTGCCAGCAGTTACGGTCGCGGGACAGGTTATGGCTACACCTTC
CASSYGRGTGYGYTF
>TRBV6-2/TRBV6-3|.|TRBJ2-2|few
TGTGCCAGCTCCAACACGGGCGGGGAGCTGTTTTTT
CASSNTGGELFF
>TRBV11-2|TRBD2|TRBJ2-3|.
TGTGCCAGCAGCCATACTAGCGAGCTCACAGATACGCAGTATTTT
CASSHTSELTDTQYF
>TRBV7-2|.|TRBJ1-1|few
TGTGCCAGCAGCACGGGCATGGGACAAACGAACACTGAAGCTTTCTTT
CASSTGMGQTNTEAFF
>TRBV29-1|.|TRBJ2-1|many
TGCAGCGTTGGGGGACACTCCTACAATGAGCAGTTCTTC
CSVGGHSYNEQFF
>TRBV7-2|.|TRBJ2-7|many
TGTGCCAGCAGCTTAGGGCCCGTGGGGCGGGTCTACGAGCAGTACTTC
CASSLGPVGRVYEQYF
>TRBV7-8|.|TRBJ2-7|many
TGTGCCAGCAGCTTGTACCGCCGTGGGACTTCACCCTCCTACTACGAGCAGTACTTC
CASSLYRRGTSPSYYEQYF
>TRBV9|TRBD2|TRBJ2-1|many
TGTGCCAGCAGCGTCAGCGCTAGCGGCCCCTCCTACAATGAGCAGTTCTTC
CASSVSASGPSYNEQFF
>TRBV28|.|TRBJ2-2|many
TGTGCCAGCAGTTCACACACCGGGGAGCTGTTTTTT
CASSSHTGELFF
>TRBV4-3|TRBD2|TRBJ2-3|many
TGCGCCAGCAGCCAAGGGTTACTGACGGGAGGGCAAGATACGCAGTATTTT
CASSQGLLTGGQDTQYF